The clone carrying this TCR beta chain was counted a few times. Its antigen remains unknown. Beta-chain TCR CDR3 regions were amplified from RNA transcripts. Scientists carried out first-round RT-PCR using HTBI primers and then a second-round multiplex PCR. In TCRdb, the multiplex PCR reads were re-called with MiXCR into one record per CDR3 protein. The sample carries over a million distinct CDR3 sequences, about 40% recorded once. These data come from a study of Graves' ophthalmopathy and Graves' hyperthyroidism. The CDR3 covers 15 residues. CDR1 and CDR2 from the germline V gene are SGHKS and YYEKEE (reference sequence). V was trimmed by 4 bases and J by 7 bases, leaving 21 bases between them. Overall study results and limits: Progression of ophthalmopathy was predicted by the model with roughly 70% sensitivity and about 72% specificity. In blood appeared most of the expanded thyroid clonotypes whose frequency exceeded 0.001.

The sequencing input was peripheral blood or thyroid tissue (not recorded which). J is TRBJ2-7 and V is TRBV5-5, with D possibly matching TRBD2 (6 bases). The sequence was collected from an adult man with Graves' hyperthyroidism. CDR3 nucleotide sequence: TGTGCCAGCAGCGGGGAGGTCTCATCCTTCGGGGAGCAGTACTTC. This codes for CASSGEVSSFGEQYF.